A single sample gave rise to the 10 T cell receptor beta chains below, sequenced in a study of blood T cell repertoires in COVID-19. TCRdb's copy holds only in-frame clones and misses some; the assay was immunoSEQ multiplex PCR. The table includes tens of thousands of clones, approximately 86% detected once. The sample taken for sequencing was peripheral blood. These TCRs come from a middle-aged man with active or convalescent COVID-19.

V and J are TRBV5-6 and TRBJ2-3; 10 bases are shared with TRBD2. After removal of 3 bases from V and 1 base from J, the junction contained 5 bases not matched to a gene. CDR1 is SGHDT and CDR2 is YYEEEE in the germline V gene. CDR3 length: 16 amino acids. CDR3 sequence (DNA): TGTGCCAGCAGCTCTCGACTAGCGGGCCGCACAGATACGCAGTATTTT. The encoded protein is CASSSRLAGRTDTQYF.

DNA for the CDR3: TGTGCCAGCAGTTATTCAACCAACAATAACTATGGCTACACCTTC. It encodes CASSYSTNNNYGYTF. The chain uses TRBV6-5 and TRBJ1-2; D gene ambiguous. Trimming cost V 3 bases and J 1 base, with 12 bases left between them. The CDR3 is 15 residues long. Germline-derived CDR1 and CDR2 are MNHEY and SVGAGI.

V usage is TRBV30 and J usage is TRBJ1-5, with D possibly matching TRBD1 (5 bases). The germline gives CDR1 GTSNPN, CDR2 SVGIG (reference sequence). The CDR3 has 13 residues. With 2 bases removed from V and 5 bases from J, the gap between germline ends came to 10 bases. The CDR3 spells CAWSQGSDQPQHF. The CDR3, as DNA: TGTGCCTGGAGTCAGGGTTCGGATCAGCCCCAGCATTTT.

The V gene is TRBV29-1, the J gene TRBJ1-4; D is possibly TRBD1 (6 bases). Germline CDR1 SQVTM, CDR2 ANQGSEA. This CDR3 contains 14 residues. Trimming cost V 6 bases and J 6 bases, with 17 bases left between them. CDR3 nucleotide sequence: TGCAGCGTCTGGGGGGGCGCGGTCGATGAAAAACTGTTTTTT. Amino acids: CSVWGGAVDEKLFF.

The rearrangement uses TRBV18 and TRBJ2-7; 7 positions agree with TRBD1. Trimming took 6 bases from V and 4 from J; bases not matched to a gene: 6. The CDR3 loop spans 13 amino acids. Germline-derived CDR1 and CDR2 are KGHSH and LQKENI. The CDR3 sequence: CASSLETGYEQYF. CDR3 nucleotides: TGTGCCAGCTCCCTAGAGACAGGGTACGAGCAGTACTTC.

This clone has ten or more counts. The V gene is TRBV19, the J gene TRBJ2-7; possible D gene TRBD1, 6 bases. Trimming left V 6 bases short and J 2 bases short, with 17 bases between. The CDR3 is made up of 15 amino acids. Germline V gene lookup returns CDR1 LNHDA and CDR2 SQIVND (reference sequence). CDR3 in amino acids: CASRPNRDTTYEQYF. CDR3 nucleotide sequence: TGTGCCAGTAGGCCCAACCGGGACACAACCTACGAGCAGTACTTC. Variable domain in full (rest from reference TRBV19 and TRBJ2-7): DGGITQSPKYLFRKEGQNVTLSCEQNLNHDAMYWYRQDPGQGLRLIYYSQIVNDFQKGDIAEGYSVSREKKESFPLTVTSAQKNPTAFYLCASRPNRDTTYEQYFGPGTRLTVT.

The chain recombines TRBV19 with TRBJ1-5; 9 nucleotides agree with TRBD1. The CDR3 covers 12 residues. The V gene's germline CDR1 is LNHDA and CDR2 SQIVND (reference sequence). Germline trimming cut 11 bases from V and 6 bases from J; bases unmatched to any gene: 5. The CDR3 region has the DNA TGTGCCGCACAGGGACAGGGTCAGCCCCAGCATTTT. Protein product: CAAQGQGQPQHF.

The chain uses TRBV6-1 and TRBJ1-6, with 7 nucleotides matching TRBD1. The CDR3 runs 16 residues. Germline CDR1 and CDR2: MNHNS and SASEGT. Losses at the gene ends were 0 bases for V and 5 bases for J; bases not matched to a gene: 4. This CDR3 reads CASSEAGTANNSPLHF. The DNA of the CDR3 is TGTGCCAGCAGTGAAGCCGGGACAGCAAATAATTCACCCCTCCACTTT.

The chain links TRBV5-1 to TRBJ2-1, with D possibly matching TRBD1 (6 bases). This CDR3 is built from 15 residues. V lost 1 base, J lost 7 bases, and 15 bases lay in between. Germline V gives CDR1 SGHRS, CDR2 YFSETQ. As DNA, the CDR3 is TGCGCCAGCAGCTTGCCACAGGGAGCGGTGAATGAGCAGTTCTTC. It specifies CASSLPQGAVNEQFF.

This clone was seen once. The V and J genes are TRBV4-2 and TRBJ2-5, with 10 bases aligning to TRBD2. Germline lookup yields CDR1 LGHNA and CDR2 YNFKEQ. The CDR3 length is 15 residues. J gave up 4 bases and V 4 bases, and 6 bases lay outside the gene matches. The CDR3 here is CASSPGLAAGETQYF. In DNA, the CDR3 is TGTGCCAGCAGCCCCGGACTAGCGGCGGGAGAGACCCAGTACTTC.